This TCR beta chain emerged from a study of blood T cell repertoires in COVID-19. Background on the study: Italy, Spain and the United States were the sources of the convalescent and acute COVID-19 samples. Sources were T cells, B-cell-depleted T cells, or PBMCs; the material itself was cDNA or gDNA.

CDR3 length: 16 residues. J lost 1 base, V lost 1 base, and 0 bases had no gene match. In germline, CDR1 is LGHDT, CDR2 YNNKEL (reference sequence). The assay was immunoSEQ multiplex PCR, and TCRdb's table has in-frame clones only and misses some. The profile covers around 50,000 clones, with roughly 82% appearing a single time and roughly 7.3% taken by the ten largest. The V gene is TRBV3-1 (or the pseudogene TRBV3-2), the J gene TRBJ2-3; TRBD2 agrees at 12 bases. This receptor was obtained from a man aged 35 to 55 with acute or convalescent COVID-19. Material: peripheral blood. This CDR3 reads CASSQGLAGGTDTQYF. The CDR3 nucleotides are TGTGCCAGCAGCCAAGGACTAGCGGGGGGCACAGATACGCAGTATTTT.